A selection of T cell receptor beta chains follows, all from one sample in a study of shared clonotypes between healthy human individuals. Sequencing was performed with immunoSEQ multiplex PCR; in TCRdb, only in-frame clones are kept and a portion is missing. The top ten hold less than 2% of the sample, which has around 1,900,000 clones, around 93% seen once. Input material: naive CD8+ T cells from PBMCs. These receptors were obtained from a man between 18 and 35 years old in good health. Some clones in this sample may be carry-over from other donors' samples. CDR3s include the opening cysteine and the closing phenylalanine or tryptophan. D genes are given only for firm matches. Only some rows state a clone size, as once, few, many or a class for expanded clones.

TRBV7-3	TRBD2	once	TRBJ2-7	CASSLWSGSSYEQYF	TGTGCCAGCAGCCTGTGGAGCGGGAGTTCCTACGAGCAGTACTTC
TRBV6-5	.	.	TRBJ1-2	CASSYSEGVYGYTF	TGTGCCAGCAGTTACTCGGAGGGTGTCTATGGCTACACCTTC
TRBV19	.	.	TRBJ1-4	CASSIHPPAGSRDEKLFF	TGTGCCAGTAGCATCCATCCTCCGGCAGGGTCCAGGGATGAAAAACTGTTTTTT
TRBV28	.	.	TRBJ1-2	CASSPDPRGQGGYTF	TGTGCCAGCAGTCCAGACCCTCGGGGGCAAGGGGGCTACACCTTC
TRBV4-2	TRBD2	.	TRBJ2-1	CASSQAVGRTYNEQFF	TGTGCCAGCAGCCAAGCTGTCGGGAGGACCTACAATGAGCAGTTCTTC
TRBV5-4	.	.	TRBJ2-7	CASSLGQHTYEQYF	TGTGCCAGCAGCTTGGGGCAGCACACCTACGAGCAGTACTTC
TRBV19	.	.	TRBJ1-1	CASNRWDANTEAFF	TGTGCCAGTAATCGCTGGGACGCCAACACTGAAGCTTTCTTT
TRBV19	TRBD1	few	TRBJ2-1	CASSTQGAEYNEQFF	TGTGCCAGTAGTACACAGGGGGCTGAATACAATGAGCAGTTCTTC
TRBV28	.	few	TRBJ2-7	CASSLVEFHPNEQYF	TGTGCCAGCAGTTTAGTGGAGTTTCACCCCAACGAGCAGTACTTC
TRBV9	.	.	TRBJ2-6	CASSITTVISSGANVLTF	TGTGCCAGCAGCATAACGACAGTAATATCCTCTGGGGCCAACGTCCTGACTTTC
TRBV2	.	.	TRBJ1-3	CASTPRSDFGNTIYF	TGTGCCAGCACCCCACGGTCCGATTTTGGAAACACCATATATTTT
TRBV6-5	.	.	TRBJ1-6	CASSYQTGPSPLHF	TGTGCCAGCAGTTACCAGACGGGCCCCTCACCCCTCCACTTT
TRBV6-4	.	once	TRBJ2-1	CASSVWGGHPEQFF	TGTGCCAGCAGTGTTTGGGGTGGGCACCCAGAGCAGTTCTTC
TRBV7-9	TRBD1	.	TRBJ2-3	CASSSGQVTDTQYF	TGTGCCAGCAGCTCGGGACAGGTCACAGATACGCAGTATTTT
TRBV11-2	.	.	TRBJ2-2	CASSLTGELFF	TGTGCCAGCAGCTTAACCGGGGAGCTGTTTTTT
TRBV27	TRBD2	.	TRBJ2-3	CASSPYPLAELTDTQYF	TGTGCCAGCAGCCCCTATCCTCTAGCGGAGCTCACAGATACGCAGTATTTT
TRBV28	TRBD1	.	TRBJ1-4	CASSVGNRGPNEKLFF	TGTGCCAGCAGTGTGGGAAACAGGGGTCCTAATGAAAAACTGTTTTTT
TRBV11-1	TRBD2	.	TRBJ2-3	CASSLPASGLYTDTQYF	TGTGCCAGCAGCTTGCCAGCTAGCGGCCTTTACACAGATACGCAGTATTTT
TRBV27	.	.	TRBJ2-7	CASSFRQLDYEQYF	TGTGCCAGCAGTTTCCGGCAGTTAGACTACGAGCAGTACTTC
TRBV4-2	TRBD2	.	TRBJ2-1	CASSQSGLADFYNEQFF	TGTGCCAGCAGCCAATCGGGACTAGCGGATTTCTACAATGAGCAGTTCTTC
TRBV7-8	.	.	TRBJ1-5	CASSLVGDQPQHF	TGTGCCAGCAGCTTAGTTGGTGATCAGCCCCAGCATTTT
TRBV15	.	.	TRBJ2-7	CATQSGPYEQYF	TGTGCCACCCAATCGGGACCCTACGAGCAGTACTTC
TRBV7-9	TRBD2	.	TRBJ2-7	CASSSLKAGVHF	TGTGCCAGCAGCTCGCTTAAGGCGGGGGTCCACTTC
TRBV6-1	.	once	TRBJ2-1	CASSEAGGPGEQFF	TGTGCCAGCAGTGAAGCTGGGGGGCCAGGGGAGCAGTTCTTC
TRBV19	.	once	TRBJ2-7	CASSISDGGVSEQYF	TGTGCCAGTAGTATCTCGGACGGAGGTGTGAGCGAGCAGTACTTC
TRBV11-2	.	.	TRBJ2-3	CASSLVGGPSTDTQYF	TGTGCCAGCAGCTTAGTCGGAGGGCCCAGTACAGATACGCAGTATTTT
TRBV10-1	.	.	TRBJ1-5	CASSEGKGQPQHF	TGCGCCAGCAGTGAAGGGAAGGGGCAGCCCCAGCATTTT
TRBV7-9	TRBD2	.	TRBJ2-4	CASSSTSGENIQYF	TGTGCCAGCAGCTCGACTAGCGGAGAAAACATTCAGTACTTC
TRBV9	TRBD2	.	TRBJ2-7	CASSPGGTSGSSGYEQYF	TGTGCCAGCAGCCCTGGAGGGACTAGCGGGAGCTCAGGCTACGAGCAGTACTTC
TRBV27	.	.	TRBJ1-2	CASFGRTLSNYGYTF	TGTGCCAGCTTTGGACGGACCCTCTCTAACTATGGCTACACCTTC
TRBV19	TRBD1	once	TRBJ2-5	CASSMGQGALFDQETQYF	TGTGCCAGTAGTATGGGGCAGGGGGCCCTTTTTGACCAAGAGACCCAGTACTTC
TRBV9	.	.	TRBJ2-1	CASSVSPNDRSSYNEQFF	TGTGCCAGCAGCGTATCCCCTAATGACAGAAGCTCCTACAATGAGCAGTTCTTC
TRBV28	.	.	TRBJ2-7	CASSLALDSSRDEQYF	TGTGCCAGCAGTTTAGCGTTGGACAGTTCGCGTGACGAGCAGTACTTC